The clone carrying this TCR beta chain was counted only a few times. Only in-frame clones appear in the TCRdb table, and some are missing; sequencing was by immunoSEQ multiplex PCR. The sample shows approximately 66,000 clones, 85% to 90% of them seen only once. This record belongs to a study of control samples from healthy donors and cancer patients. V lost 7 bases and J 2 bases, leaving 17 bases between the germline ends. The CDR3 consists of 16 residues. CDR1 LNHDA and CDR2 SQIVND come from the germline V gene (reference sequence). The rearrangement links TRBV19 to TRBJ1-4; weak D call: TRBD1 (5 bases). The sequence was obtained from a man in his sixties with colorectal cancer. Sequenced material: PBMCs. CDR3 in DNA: TGTGCCAGTACGACGCGCCGGCAGGGTACTAATGAAAAACTGTTTTTT. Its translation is CASTTRRQGTNEKLFF.